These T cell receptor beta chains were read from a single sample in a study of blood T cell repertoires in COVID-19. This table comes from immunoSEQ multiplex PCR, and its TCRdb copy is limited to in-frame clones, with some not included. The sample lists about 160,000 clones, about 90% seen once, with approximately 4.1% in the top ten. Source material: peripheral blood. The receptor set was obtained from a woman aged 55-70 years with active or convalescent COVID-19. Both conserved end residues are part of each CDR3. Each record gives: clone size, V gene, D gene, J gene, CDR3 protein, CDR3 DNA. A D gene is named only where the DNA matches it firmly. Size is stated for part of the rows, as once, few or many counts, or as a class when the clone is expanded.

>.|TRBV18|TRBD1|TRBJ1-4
CASSPRGQGRVGGEKLFF
TGTGCCAGCTCACCAAGAGGACAGGGGAGGGTTGGCGGCGAAAAACTGTTTTTT
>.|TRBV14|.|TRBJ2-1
CASSQDWNEQFF
TGTGCCAGCAGCCAGGACTGGAATGAGCAGTTCTTC
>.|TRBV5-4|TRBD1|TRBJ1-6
CASTWGDRGQNSPLHF
TGTGCCAGCACTTGGGGGGACAGGGGGCAGAATTCACCCCTCCACTTT
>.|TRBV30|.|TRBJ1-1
CAWGREGEAFF
TGTGCCTGGGGGAGGGAGGGAGAAGCTTTCTTT
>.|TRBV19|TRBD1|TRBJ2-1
CASSDRGGDEQFF
TGTGCCAGTAGTGACAGGGGTGGGGATGAGCAGTTCTTC
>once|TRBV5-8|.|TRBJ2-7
CASRHGDNPSSYEQYF
TGTGCCAGCAGACACGGGGACAATCCGAGCTCCTACGAGCAGTACTTC
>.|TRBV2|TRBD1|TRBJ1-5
CASSETGGPEPQHF
TGTGCCAGCAGCGAGACAGGGGGCCCTGAGCCCCAGCATTTT
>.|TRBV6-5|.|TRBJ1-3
CASSKGGGAGNTIYF
TGTGCCAGCAGCAAAGGCGGGGGGGCTGGAAACACCATATATTTT
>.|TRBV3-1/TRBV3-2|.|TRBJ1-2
CASSQVGAANYGYTF
TGTGCCAGCAGCCAAGTGGGGGCGGCTAACTATGGCTACACCTTC
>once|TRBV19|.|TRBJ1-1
CASSTQTGNTEAFF
TGTGCCAGTAGTACTCAGACGGGGAACACTGAAGCTTTCTTT
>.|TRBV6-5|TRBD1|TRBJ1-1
CASRTGQLNTEAFF
TGTGCCAGCAGAACGGGACAGTTGAACACTGAAGCTTTCTTT
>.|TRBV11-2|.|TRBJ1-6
CASSRRAGTTDSPLHF
TGTGCCAGCAGCAGACGAGCGGGGACGACTGATTCACCCCTCCACTTT
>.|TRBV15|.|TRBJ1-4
CATSVREEKLFF
TGTGCCACCAGCGTCAGGGAAGAAAAACTGTTTTTT
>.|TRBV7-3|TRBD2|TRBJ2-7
CASTPGRGGSYEQYF
TGTGCCAGCACCCCGGGACGGGGAGGGTCCTACGAGCAGTACTTC
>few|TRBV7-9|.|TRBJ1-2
CASSLAREGGYTF
TGTGCCAGCAGCTTAGCTCGTGAGGGTGGCTACACCTTC
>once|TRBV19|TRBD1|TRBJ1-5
CASRGQGARAWQPQHF
TGTGCCAGTAGGGGACAGGGGGCGAGGGCCTGGCAGCCCCAGCATTTT
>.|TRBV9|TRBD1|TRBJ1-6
CASRNLDRASPLHF
TGTGCCAGCAGAAATCTAGACAGGGCTTCACCCCTCCACTTT
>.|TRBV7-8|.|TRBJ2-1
CASSLEASPIGGSYNEQFF
TGTGCCAGCAGCTTAGAAGCCTCCCCTATTGGAGGCTCCTACAATGAGCAGTTCTTC
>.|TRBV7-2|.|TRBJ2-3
CASSFRQRTDTQYF
TGTGCCAGCAGCTTCCGACAGCGCACAGATACGCAGTATTTT
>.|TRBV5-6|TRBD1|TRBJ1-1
CASSTGGLMNTEAFF
TGTGCCAGCAGCACAGGGGGCCTAATGAACACTGAAGCTTTCTTT
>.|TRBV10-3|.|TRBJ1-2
CAISEANTNYGYTF
TGTGCCATCAGTGAGGCAAACACTAACTATGGCTACACCTTC
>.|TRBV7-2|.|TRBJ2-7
CASSFLGAEYEQYF
TGTGCCAGCAGCTTTTTGGGGGCTGAGTACGAGCAGTACTTC
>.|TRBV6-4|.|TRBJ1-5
CASSADYSNQPQHF
TGTGCCAGCAGTGCGGACTATAGCAATCAGCCCCAGCATTTT
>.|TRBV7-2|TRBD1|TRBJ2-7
CASSTDRSSYEQYF
TGTGCCAGCAGCACGGACAGGAGCTCCTACGAGCAGTACTTC
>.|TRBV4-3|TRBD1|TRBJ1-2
CASSQEWGTGGIGYTF
TGCGCCAGCAGCCAAGAATGGGGGACAGGGGGAATTGGCTACACCTTC
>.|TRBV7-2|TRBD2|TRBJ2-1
CASSFPSGQAYNEQFF
TGTGCCAGCAGCTTCCCTAGCGGACAAGCCTACAATGAGCAGTTCTTC
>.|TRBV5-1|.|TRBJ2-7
CASSLAGVSYEQYF
TGCGCCAGCAGCTTGGCAGGGGTCTCCTACGAGCAGTACTTC
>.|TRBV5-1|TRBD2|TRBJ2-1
CASSEIAGIGDEQFF
TGCGCCAGCAGCGAAATAGCGGGGATCGGAGATGAGCAGTTCTTC
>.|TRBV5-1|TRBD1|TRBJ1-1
CASSWGDRGTEAFF
TGCGCCAGCAGCTGGGGTGACAGGGGCACTGAAGCTTTCTTT
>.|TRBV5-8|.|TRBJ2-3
CASSLGLEHTDTQYF
TGTGCCAGCAGCTTGGGACTAGAGCACACAGATACGCAGTATTTT
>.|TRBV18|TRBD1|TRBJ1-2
CASSPPPWTGGLDF
TGTGCCAGCTCACCACCACCCTGGACAGGGGGCCTCGACTTC
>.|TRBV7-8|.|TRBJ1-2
CASSLAQASGGYTF
TGTGCCAGCAGCTTAGCCCAGGCGTCTGGTGGCTACACCTTC
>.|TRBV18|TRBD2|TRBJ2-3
CASSPPRSGGATDTQYF
TGTGCCAGCTCACCACCTCGCAGCGGGGGGGCGACAGATACGCAGTATTTT
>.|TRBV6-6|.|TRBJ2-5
CASSYSRRETQYF
TGTGCCAGCAGTTACTCCCGCCGGGAGACCCAGTACTTC
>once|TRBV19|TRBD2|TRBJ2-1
CASSIGGLAGSLNEQFF
TGTGCCAGTAGTATAGGGGGGTTAGCGGGGTCCCTCAATGAGCAGTTCTTC
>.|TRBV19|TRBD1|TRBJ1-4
CASSIGDRGQEKLFF
TGTGCCAGTAGTATTGGGGACAGGGGGCAAGAAAAACTGTTTTTT
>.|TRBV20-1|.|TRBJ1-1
CSAGDLEAFF
TGCAGTGCCGGGGATTTAGAAGCTTTCTTT
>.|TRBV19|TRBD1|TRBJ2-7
CASSGGTGVFSEQYF
TGTGCCAGTAGTGGCGGGACAGGGGTTTTTTCCGAGCAGTACTTC
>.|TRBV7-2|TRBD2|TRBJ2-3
CASSSGLAGSTDTQYF
TGTGCCAGCAGCTCAGGACTAGCGGGGAGCACAGATACGCAGTATTTT
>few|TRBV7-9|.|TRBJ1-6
CASSSTGIGSPLHF
TGTGCCAGCAGCTCTACAGGGATCGGGTCACCCCTCCACTTT
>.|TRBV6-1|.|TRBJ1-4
CASSDHFRGGEKLFF
TGTGCCAGCAGTGACCATTTCCGGGGTGGGGAAAAACTGTTTTTT
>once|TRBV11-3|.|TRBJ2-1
CASSLGGTISKWDYNEQFF
TGTGCCAGCAGCTTAGGGGGGACAATTTCGAAGTGGGATTACAATGAGCAGTTCTTC
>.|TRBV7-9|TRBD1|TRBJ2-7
CASSLTGGVNEQYF
TGTGCCAGCAGCTTGACAGGGGGCGTCAACGAGCAGTACTTC
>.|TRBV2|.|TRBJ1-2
CASSATEANYGYTF
TGTGCCAGCAGTGCGACAGAAGCTAACTATGGCTACACCTTC
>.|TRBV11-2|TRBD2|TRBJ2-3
CASSLDIRGRGLTDTQYF
TGTGCCAGCAGCTTAGACATACGGGGGAGGGGATTGACAGATACGCAGTATTTT
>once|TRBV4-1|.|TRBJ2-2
CASSQELSPNTGELFF
TGCGCCAGCAGCCAAGAATTATCCCCGAACACCGGGGAGCTGTTTTTT
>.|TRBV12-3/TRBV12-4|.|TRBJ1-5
CASSFGGLPQHF
TGTGCCAGCAGTTTTGGGGGGTTGCCCCAGCATTTT
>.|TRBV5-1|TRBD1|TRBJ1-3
CASSPGQGGNTIYF
TGCGCCAGCAGCCCCGGACAGGGCGGAAACACCATATATTTT
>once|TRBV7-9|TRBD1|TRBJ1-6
CASSSGQGNSPLHF
TGTGCCAGCAGCTCCGGACAGGGGAATTCACCCCTCCACTTT
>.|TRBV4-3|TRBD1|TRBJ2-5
CASSQVEGAWETQYF
TGCGCCAGCAGCCAAGTAGAGGGGGCGTGGGAGACCCAGTACTTC
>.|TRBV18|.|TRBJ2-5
CASSPEETQYF
TGTGCCAGCTCACCCGAGGAGACCCAGTACTTC
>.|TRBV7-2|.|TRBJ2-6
CASSPGGSGANVLTF
TGTGCCAGCAGCCCGGGTGGGTCTGGGGCCAACGTCCTGACTTTC
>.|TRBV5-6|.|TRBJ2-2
CASSYGTPRSNTGELFF
TGTGCCAGCAGTTACGGGACTCCCAGATCGAACACCGGGGAGCTGTTTTTT
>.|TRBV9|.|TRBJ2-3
CASSLRESSTDTQYF
TGTGCCAGCAGCCTCCGGGAGTCTAGCACAGATACGCAGTATTTT
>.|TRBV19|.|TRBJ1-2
CASSIGGYYGYTF
TGTGCCAGTAGTATAGGAGGGTACTATGGCTACACCTTC
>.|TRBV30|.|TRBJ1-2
CAWSKQGDRSYTF
TGTGCCTGGAGCAAACAGGGAGATCGGAGCTACACCTTC
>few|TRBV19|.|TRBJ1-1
CASTNSGFGDTEAFF
TGTGCCAGTACCAATTCAGGGTTTGGGGACACTGAAGCTTTCTTT